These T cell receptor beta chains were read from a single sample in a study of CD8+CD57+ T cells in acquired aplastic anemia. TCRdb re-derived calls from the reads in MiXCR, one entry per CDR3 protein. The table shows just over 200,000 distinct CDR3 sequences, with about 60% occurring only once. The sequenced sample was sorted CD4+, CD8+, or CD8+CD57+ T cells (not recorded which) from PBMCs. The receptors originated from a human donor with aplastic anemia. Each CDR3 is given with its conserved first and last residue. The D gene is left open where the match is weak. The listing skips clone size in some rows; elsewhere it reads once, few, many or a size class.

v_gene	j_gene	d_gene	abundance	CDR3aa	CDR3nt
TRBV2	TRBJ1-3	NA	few	CASSGGATGSGNTIYF	TGTGCCAGCAGTGGGGGAGCCACGGGGTCCGGAAACACCATATATTTT
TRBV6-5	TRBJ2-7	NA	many	CASTSGRTYEQYF	TGTGCCAGCACCTCGGGGCGTACTTACGAGCAGTACTTC
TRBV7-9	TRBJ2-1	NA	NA	CASSLVLAENEQFF	TGTGCCAGCAGCTTAGTTTTGGCGGAGAATGAGCAGTTCTTC
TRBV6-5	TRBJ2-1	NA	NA	CASSYSDVDNEQFF	TGTGCCAGCAGTTACTCCGATGTAGACAATGAGCAGTTCTTC
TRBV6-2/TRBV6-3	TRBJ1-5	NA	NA	CASSYSGRSNQPQHF	TGTGCCAGCAGTTATTCCGGCCGATCCAATCAGCCCCAGCATTTT
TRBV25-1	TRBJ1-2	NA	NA	CASSEGVTGIYGYTF	TGTGCCAGCAGTGAAGGTGTAACGGGCATCTATGGCTACACCTTC
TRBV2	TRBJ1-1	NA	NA	CAITAQGNTEAFF	TGTGCCATCACCGCTCAGGGGAACACTGAAGCTTTCTTT
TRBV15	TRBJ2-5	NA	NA	CATSGRLQETQYF	TGTGCCACCAGCGGTCGATTACAAGAGACCCAGTACTTC
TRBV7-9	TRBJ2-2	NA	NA	CASSLEAAYTGELFF	TGTGCCAGCAGCTTAGAGGCAGCTTACACCGGGGAGCTGTTTTTT
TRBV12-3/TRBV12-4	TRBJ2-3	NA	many	CASSSQGVITDTQYF	TGTGCCAGCAGTAGCCAGGGAGTTATAACAGATACGCAGTATTTT
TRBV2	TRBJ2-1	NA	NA	CASSEGSNEQFF	TGTGCCAGCAGTGAGGGCAGCAATGAGCAGTTCTTC
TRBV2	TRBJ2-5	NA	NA	CAGARGRQETQYF	TGTGCCGGTGCCCGGGGCAGACAAGAGACCCAGTACTTC
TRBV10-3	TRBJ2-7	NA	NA	CAISESVTLSPEQYF	TGTGCCATCAGTGAGTCGGTAACACTGTCCCCCGAGCAGTACTTC
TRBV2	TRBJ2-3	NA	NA	CASSDLVLATLGDTQYF	TGTGCCAGCAGTGATTTAGTACTAGCTACCTTGGGAGATACGCAGTATTTT
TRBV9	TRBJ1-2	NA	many	CASAQTGAYGYTF	TGTGCCAGCGCACAAACAGGTGCCTATGGCTACACCTTC
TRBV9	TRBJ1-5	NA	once	CASSGGGPQPQHF	TGTGCCAGCAGCGGGGGGGGCCCTCAGCCCCAGCATTTT
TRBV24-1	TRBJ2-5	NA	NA	CATWSASTQYF	TGTGCCACCTGGAGCGCCTCGACCCAGTACTTC
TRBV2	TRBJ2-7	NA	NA	CASRMTRDWGSYEQYF	TGTGCCAGCAGGATGACGAGGGACTGGGGCTCCTACGAGCAGTACTTC
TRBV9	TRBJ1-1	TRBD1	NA	CASSQESGTGEAFF	TGTGCCAGCAGCCAGGAATCCGGGACAGGTGAAGCTTTCTTT
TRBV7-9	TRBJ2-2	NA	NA	CASSLSGAGTGELFF	TGTGCCAGCAGCTTATCGGGGGCAGGTACCGGGGAGCTGTTTTTT
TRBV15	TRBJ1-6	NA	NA	CATSLDYTGTQNSPLHF	TGTGCCACCAGCCTTGACTATACCGGGACCCAAAATTCACCCCTCCACTTT
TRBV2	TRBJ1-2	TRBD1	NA	CATRDRADYGYTF	TGTGCCACCCGGGACAGGGCGGACTATGGCTACACCTTC
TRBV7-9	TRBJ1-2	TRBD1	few	CASSPRTGINYGYTF	TGTGCCAGCAGCCCCAGGACAGGGATTAACTATGGCTACACCTTC
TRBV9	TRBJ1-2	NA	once	CASSVVQGGYTF	TGTGCCAGCAGCGTAGTACAGGGTGGCTACACCTTC
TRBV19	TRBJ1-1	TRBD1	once	CASSPRTGGWDTEAFF	TGTGCCAGTAGTCCTAGGACAGGGGGGTGGGACACTGAAGCTTTCTTT
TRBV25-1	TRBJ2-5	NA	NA	CASSEFRAGETQYF	TGTGCCAGCAGTGAATTCCGGGCGGGGGAGACCCAGTACTTC
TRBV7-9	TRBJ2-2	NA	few	CASSFVGPGGELFF	TGTGCCAGCAGCTTTGTTGGGCCGGGCGGGGAGCTGTTTTTT
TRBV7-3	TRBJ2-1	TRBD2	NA	CASSRQGTSALQNEQFF	TGTGCCAGCAGCCGACAAGGGACTAGCGCATTACAGAATGAGCAGTTCTTC
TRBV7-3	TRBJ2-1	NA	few	CASSLTTRSEQFF	TGTGCCAGCAGCCTGACGACCAGAAGTGAGCAGTTCTTC
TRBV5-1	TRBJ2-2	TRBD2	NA	CASSLRTSENTGELFF	TGCGCCAGCAGCTTGCGGACTAGCGAGAACACCGGGGAGCTGTTTTTT
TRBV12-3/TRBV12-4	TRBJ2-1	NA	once	CATTYRADNEQFF	TGTGCCACTACTTACAGGGCGGACAATGAGCAGTTCTTC
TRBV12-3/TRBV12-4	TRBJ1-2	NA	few	CASSPGNDGYTF	TGTGCCAGCAGTCCCGGAAACGATGGCTACACCTTC
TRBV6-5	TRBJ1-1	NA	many	CASSYYKNTEAFF	TGTGCCAGCAGTTACTACAAGAACACTGAAGCTTTCTTT
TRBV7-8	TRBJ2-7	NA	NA	CASSSPSQGSDEQYF	TGTGCCAGCAGCTCACCCTCCCAGGGGTCGGACGAGCAGTACTTC
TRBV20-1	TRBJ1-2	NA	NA	CSASPASNYGYTF	TGCAGTGCTAGCCCCGCCTCTAACTATGGCTACACCTTC
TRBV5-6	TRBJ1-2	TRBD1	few	CASSLGGTGEEYGYTF	TGTGCCAGCAGCTTGGGGGGGACAGGGGAGGAGTATGGCTACACCTTC
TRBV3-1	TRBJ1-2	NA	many	CASSHTTVTENYGYTF	TGTGCCAGCAGCCATACTACCGTGACAGAGAACTATGGCTACACCTTC
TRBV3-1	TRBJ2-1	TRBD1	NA	CASSQATGVGLWSSYNEQFF	TGTGCCAGCAGCCAAGCGACAGGGGTAGGCCTATGGAGCTCCTACAATGAGCAGTTCTTC
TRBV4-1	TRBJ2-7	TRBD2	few	CASSQDQSGRGEQYF	TGCGCCAGCAGCCAAGATCAGAGCGGGAGAGGCGAGCAGTACTTC
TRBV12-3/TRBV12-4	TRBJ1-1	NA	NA	CASRHKGSTMNTEAFF	TGTGCCAGCAGGCATAAGGGGTCCACCATGAACACTGAAGCTTTCTTT
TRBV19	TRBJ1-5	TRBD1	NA	CASSIPGGGQPQHF	TGTGCCAGTAGTATACCAGGGGGGGGTCAGCCCCAGCATTTT
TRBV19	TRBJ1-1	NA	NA	CASNAGRGGMNTEAFF	TGTGCCAGTAACGCGGGCAGAGGAGGCATGAACACTGAAGCTTTCTTT
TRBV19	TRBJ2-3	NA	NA	CASSIGVAQYF	TGTGCCAGTAGTATTGGTGTCGCGCAGTATTTT
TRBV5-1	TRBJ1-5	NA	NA	CASSFWGAPNQPQHF	TGCGCCAGCAGCTTTTGGGGGGCACCCAATCAGCCCCAGCATTTT
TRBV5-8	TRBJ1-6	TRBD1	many	CASSAGQGFSYNSPLHF	TGTGCCAGCAGCGCGGGACAGGGTTTCTCCTATAATTCACCCCTCCACTTT
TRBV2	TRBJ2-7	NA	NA	CATRAVGEQYF	TGTGCCACCCGGGCGGTAGGCGAGCAGTACTTC
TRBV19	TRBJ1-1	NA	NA	CATLWAGDAFF	TGTGCCACTCTATGGGCGGGGGACGCTTTCTTT
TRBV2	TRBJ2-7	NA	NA	CASAWDPLREQYF	TGTGCCAGCGCTTGGGACCCTCTTCGCGAGCAGTACTTC
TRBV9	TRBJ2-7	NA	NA	CASSVEPGYEQYF	TGTGCCAGCAGCGTAGAGCCGGGCTACGAGCAGTACTTC